This T cell receptor beta chain was identified in a study of blood T cell repertoires in COVID-19. The overall study: Sites in the United States, Italy and Spain provided acute and convalescent COVID-19 samples. The analysed material was cDNA or gDNA that came from T cells, B-cell-depleted T cells, or PBMCs.

TCRdb's copy holds only in-frame clones and misses some; the assay was immunoSEQ multiplex PCR. The sample holds about 100,000 clones; approximately 93% are singletons and the top ten take approximately 2.2%. From germline, CDR1 is MNHEY and CDR2 SVGAGI. This CDR3 comprises 13 residues. Trimming took off 7 bases at V and 1 base at J, with 9 bases between the two ends. The chain recombines TRBV6-5 with TRBJ2-3, with unresolved D. The source material was peripheral blood. This clonotype was sampled from a man aged 50 to 60 with active COVID-19. The CDR3 spells CASNQQGTDTQYF. The CDR3 DNA is TGTGCCAGCAACCAGCAGGGCACAGATACGCAGTATTTT.